Given below is one TCR beta chain in context. This clone was picked up a small number of times. Its antigen target is currently unknown. No qualities accompany the bases; no much larger clone lies one base away. The immunoSEQ hsTCRbeta Kit was used to sequence TCR beta CDR3 regions from DNA. The study's processing was this. TCR sequencing data were analysed with the ImmunoSEQ Analyzer. T cell clonality was defined as 1 minus Pielou's evenness, as computed on productive rearrangements. T cell diversity was measured with the inverse Simpson index on productive templates. T cell density was defined as TCR beta template counts normalized to usable DNA, with usable DNA estimated by amplification and sequencing of housekeeping genes. Two-sided Kruskal-Wallis tests were used to compare TCR metrics across histologic stages. What TCRdb holds here is the immuneACCESS table cut down to in-frame rearrangements. Part of the clones is not present; checked against another copy, under half of the missing clones reflect an unresolved V gene, and the others are unexplained. V and J calls and clone size follow that table, whereas D and trimming were derived from the DNA. The table for this sample lists under 7,000 clones; 80% to 85% of them were counted only once. The ten largest account for around 5.6% of the sample.

This record belongs to a study of immune evolution from preneoplasia to lung adenocarcinoma (dated by TCRdb to the early 2020s). At the level of the whole study: HLA loss of heterozygosity was found in about 6.3% of AIS, about 16% of MIA and about a third of ADC lesions, and in no AAH lesions. The study used immune gene expression, TCR sequencing and multiplex immunofluorescence to profile the immune contexture of lung adenocarcinoma precursors and invasive adenocarcinoma. The sample size depended on which specimens were available, not on a prior power calculation. Resected precursor lesions (AAH, AIS, MIA) and invasive adenocarcinomas were each compared against paired morphologically normal lung tissue. In total, the cohort included 40 to 60 patients with pulmonary nodules, all of whom underwent surgical resection. POLYSOLVER was used to infer Class I HLA alleles from exome data, while LOHHLA was used to detect allele-specific HLA loss. According to the study, about a hundred samples went through TCR sequencing. A total of some 53 patients contributed TCR sequencing data. The immune data were integrated with whole exome sequencing and methylation data obtained from the same cohort of nodules.

Overall study outcomes, separate from this receptor: Normal lung had the highest top T cell clone frequencies, and these frequencies appeared to fall progressively from AAH through AIS, MIA and invasive adenocarcinoma. Because all patients came from Japan and China, whether the findings apply to Western populations was uncertain. Clonality was highest in normal lung, while later-stage lesions appeared to have lower clonality but higher T cell density and diversity. The findings reflected association rather than direct causation, and larger cohorts with long-term follow-up and longitudinal biopsies were considered necessary. Compared with EGFR-mutant or double wild-type lesions, KRAS-mutant nodules had the highest T cell clonality.

The CDR3 spans 15 residues, from the cysteine through the phenylalanine. Solely the CDR3 DNA is kept, with 45 bases framed from the first base. CDR1 is given as MGHRA and CDR2 as YSYEKL, both from the germline V gene. V and J lose 2 bases and 3 bases, and a span of 14 bases separates them. Resection was performed on patients in Japan or China between about 2013 and 2017. The histologic diagnosis of each case was independently confirmed on H&E slides by two lung cancer pathologists. To enrich premalignant or tumor cells for nucleic acid extraction, macro-dissection was performed after pathologic assessment. DNA was isolated from FFPE tissue using the AllPrep DNA/RNA FFPE Kit.

The sequence derives from a person between 50 and 60 years old with lung adenocarcinoma. The sequencing sample was made of FFPE invasive lung adenocarcinoma tissue. Read against the paper, the sample's cell subset or site label means: frankly invasive lung adenocarcinoma (ADC). The V gene is TRBV4-1 and the J gene is TRBJ2-7; 5 matching bases give a weak D call of TRBD1. The CDR3 has the sequence CASSQTEDTLYEQYF. The bases are TGCGCCAGCAGCCAAACTGAGGACACCCTCTACGAGCAGTACTTC.